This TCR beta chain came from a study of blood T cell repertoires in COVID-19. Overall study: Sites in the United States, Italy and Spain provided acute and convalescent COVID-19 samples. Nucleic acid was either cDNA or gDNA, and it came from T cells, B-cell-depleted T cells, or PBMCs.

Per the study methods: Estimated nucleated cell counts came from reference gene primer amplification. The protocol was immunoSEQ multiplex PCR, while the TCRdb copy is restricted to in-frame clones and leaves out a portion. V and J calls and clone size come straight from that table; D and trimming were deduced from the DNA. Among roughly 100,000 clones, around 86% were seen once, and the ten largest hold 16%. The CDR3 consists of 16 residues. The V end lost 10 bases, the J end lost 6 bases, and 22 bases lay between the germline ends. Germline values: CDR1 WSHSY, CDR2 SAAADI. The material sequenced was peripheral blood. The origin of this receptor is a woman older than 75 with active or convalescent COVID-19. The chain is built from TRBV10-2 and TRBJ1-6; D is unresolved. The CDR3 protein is CAIAQEIGLSNSPLHF. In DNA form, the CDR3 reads TGCGCCATCGCCCAGGAGATAGGACTCAGTAATTCACCCCTCCACTTT.